A selection of T cell receptor beta chains follows, all from one sample in a study of T cell responses to AZD1222 COVID-19 vaccine. Produced via immunoSEQ multiplex PCR; TCRdb's table is partial and in-frame only. The sample lists 130,000 to 150,000 clones; 90% to 95% were seen once. The sequencing here drew on peripheral blood, taken 28 days after the second AZD1222 dose. Every receptor here comes from an adult who received the AZD1222 COVID-19 vaccine. The CDR3 runs from the conserved cysteine through the conserved F or W. D genes are given only for firm matches. Clone size, where shown, is once, few, many, or a class for clones that have expanded.

J gene,clone size,D gene,V gene,CDR3 DNA,CDR3 protein
TRBJ1-1,-,-,TRBV18,TGTGCCACACTCCAACAGGGGAACACTGAAGCTTTCTTT,CATLQQGNTEAFF
TRBJ1-2,-,-,TRBV19,TGTGCCAGTAACACTATCACAGGGATGGGAGGCTACACCTTC,CASNTITGMGGYTF
TRBJ1-2,-,-,TRBV2,TGTGCCAGCAGATCCGGATCCTATGGCTACACCTTC,CASRSGSYGYTF
TRBJ2-2,-,TRBD1,TRBV9,TGTGCCAGCAGCAACACAGGGGGTGCCGGGGAGCTGTTTTTT,CASSNTGGAGELFF
TRBJ2-3,once,-,TRBV28,TGTGCCAGCAGCGCCCTGGGGATTCGCACAGATACGCAGTATTTT,CASSALGIRTDTQYF
TRBJ1-1,-,-,TRBV6-5,TGTGCCAGCGGCCCCCGGGACACTGAAGCTTTCTTT,CASGPRDTEAFF
TRBJ2-3,-,TRBD1,TRBV5-1,TGCGCCAGCCGGTCACAGGGGAGTGCAGATACGCAGTATTTT,CASRSQGSADTQYF
TRBJ2-7,-,-,TRBV5-1,TGCGCCAGCAGCCTGAAGGGGAGTGCCTACGAGCAGTACTTC,CASSLKGSAYEQYF
TRBJ1-2,-,-,TRBV19,TGTGCCAGTAGTATTGGCAGGGAGGGCGGCTACACCTTC,CASSIGREGGYTF
TRBJ2-1,-,TRBD2,TRBV5-6,TGTGCCAGCAGCTCTAGCGGGGGGGCCGCCCGCAATGAGCAGTTCTTC,CASSSSGGAARNEQFF
TRBJ1-6,-,-,TRBV29-1,TGCAGCGTCAAACTGGGAGACGGTTCACCCCTCCACTTT,CSVKLGDGSPLHF
TRBJ1-2,-,-,TRBV4-3,TGCGCCAGCAGCCAAGATATCGCAGGGAGTACCGGCTACACCTTC,CASSQDIAGSTGYTF
TRBJ2-7,-,TRBD2,TRBV5-1,TGCGCCAGCAGCAAAACTAGCGGGAGTTACGAGCAGTACTTC,CASSKTSGSYEQYF
TRBJ2-1,-,-,TRBV14,TGTGCCAGCAGCCAAGTCGGGCAGCGCAATGAGCAGTTCTTC,CASSQVGQRNEQFF
TRBJ1-1,-,-,TRBV30,TGTGCCTGGAGGGGGGGGACGGCCGAAGCTTTCTTT,CAWRGGTAEAFF
TRBJ2-1,-,-,TRBV14,TGTGCCAGCAGCCAAGTTAGGAGGTCCTACAATGAGCAGTTCTTC,CASSQVRRSYNEQFF
TRBJ2-3,once,-,TRBV7-9,TGTGCCAGCAGCTTAATCGGGCTTAGCACAGATACGCAGTATTTT,CASSLIGLSTDTQYF
TRBJ1-1,once,-,TRBV6-5,TGTGCCAGCTGGGGTCCGGGGTTCACTGAAGCTTTCTTT,CASWGPGFTEAFF
TRBJ1-3,-,-,TRBV7-7,TGTGCCAGCAGCCCAGATCACTCCGGCTCTGGAAACACCATATATTTT,CASSPDHSGSGNTIYF
TRBJ1-5,-,-,TRBV5-1,TGCGCCAGCAGCCCCCTCCGCATCGGACCTAGGCCCCAGCATTTT,CASSPLRIGPRPQHF
TRBJ2-6,-,-,TRBV5-8,TGTGCCAGCAGCTCTAGGGCGCCTGGGGCCAACGTCCTGACTTTC,CASSSRAPGANVLTF
TRBJ1-6,-,-,TRBV5-1,TGCGCCAGCAGCAAGGAGGTGGCAGATTCACCCCTCCACTTT,CASSKEVADSPLHF
TRBJ1-6,-,-,TRBV19,TGTGCCAGTAGTATAGATAGGACGGGTTTGGATTCACCCCTCCACTTT,CASSIDRTGLDSPLHF
TRBJ1-1,-,-,TRBV6-5,TGTGCCAGCAGTTACGCAGGACGGGCTTTCTTT,CASSYAGRAFF
TRBJ1-4,-,-,TRBV5-1,TGCGCCAGCCGACCCTTAGAGGGGAATGAAAAACTGTTTTTT,CASRPLEGNEKLFF
TRBJ2-3,-,TRBD1,TRBV5-6,TGTGCCAGCAGCTTCCTTCGACAGGGCGCACACACAGATACGCAGTATTTT,CASSFLRQGAHTDTQYF
TRBJ2-7,-,TRBD1,TRBV19,TGTGCCAGTAGTCACAGGGGGGTGGACTTCGCCTACGAGCAGTACTTC,CASSHRGVDFAYEQYF